This T cell receptor (beta chain) was profiled in a study of Graves' ophthalmopathy and Graves' hyperthyroidism. Hyperthyroidism patients, aged 18 to 65, were newly diagnosed, under 2 months' duration. Germline V gene sequence: CDR1 SEHNR, CDR2 FQNEAQ (reference sequence). The V segment lost 5 bases and the J segment 6 bases; nucleotides outside the gene matches: 10. The CDR3 extends over 15 amino acids. Amplifying from RNA transcripts, the study obtained TCR beta CDR3 regions. An opening RT-PCR round employed HTBI primers and preceded a second-round multiplex PCR. From the multiplex PCR reads, TCRdb called clonotypes with MiXCR, one entry per CDR3 protein. The sample carries over a million distinct CDR3 sequences, less than 45% recorded once.

The receptor was isolated from an adult man with Graves' hyperthyroidism. Sequenced material: peripheral blood or thyroid tissue (not recorded which). The rearrangement uses TRBV7-9 and TRBJ1-2; 9 bases match TRBD1. CDR3 coding DNA: TGTGCCAGCAGCCCCCAAGCGGGACAGGGTAATGGCTACACCTTC. Translation gives CASSPQAGQGNGYTF.